The 15 T cell receptor beta chains reported below all come from one sample, sequenced in a study of OX40 agonist ivuxolimab in advanced cancers. Clones were read by immunoSEQ multiplex PCR, and TCRdb kept only the in-frame ones, dropping some. The sample shows 40,000 or so clones, 80% to 90% of them seen only once. The specimen was CD4+ or CD8+ T cells sorted from blood, collected in a trial of the OX40 agonist ivuxolimab. Receptors were obtained from an adult with an advanced solid tumor such as melanoma, head and neck, liver or kidney cancer.

This clone appeared a single time. The chain joins TRBV5-1 to TRBJ2-1; TRBD2 might be the D (5 bases). The CDR3 has 15 residues. V was trimmed by 2 bases and J by 3 bases, leaving 12 bases between them. Germline V gene lookup returns CDR1 SGHRS and CDR2 YFSETQ. The CDR3 DNA is TGCGCCAGCAGCTTCCAACCGGACTTCTACAATGAGCAGTTCTTC. Its translation is CASSFQPDFYNEQFF.

The rearrangement links TRBV18 to TRBJ2-5; D is perhaps TRBD2 (6 bases). Between the trimmed V and J ends, which lost 4 bases and 1 base, there was a span of 13 bases. There are 15 residues in the CDR3. Germline V gene lookup returns CDR1 KGHSH and CDR2 LQKENI. The CDR3 loop is CASSLVSGLQETQYF. The CDR3 region has the DNA TGTGCCAGCTCACTGGTAAGCGGGCTCCAAGAGACCCAGTACTTC.

V is TRBV6-1 and J is TRBJ1-2; D remains unclear. The CDR3 sequence is 13 residues long. The germline gives CDR1 MNHNS, CDR2 SASEGT. Trimming left V 3 bases short and J 8 bases short, with 13 bases between. The DNA of the CDR3 is TGTGCCAGCAGTGATTTGTACAACGAGGGCTACACCTTC. It specifies CASSDLYNEGYTF.

The J gene is TRBJ2-5, the V gene TRBV6-1; D is unclear. V lost 4 bases, J lost 5 bases, and 17 bases lay in between. CDR1 is MNHNS and CDR2 is SASEGT in the germline V gene. The CDR3 is 15 amino acids. The CDR3 region is CASSGTQAGGETQYF. The CDR3 region has the DNA TGTGCCAGCAGTGGAACGCAGGCTGGTGGGGAGACCCAGTACTTC.

The genes are TRBV2 and TRBJ2-3; 8 bases match TRBD2. Germline V gene data show CDR1 as SNHLY and CDR2 as FYNNEI. V lost 4 bases, J lost 9 bases, and 6 bases stayed unmatched. This CDR3 region has 13 residues. The CDR3 nucleotides read TGTGCCAGCAGTGTTCTAGCGGGTGAAACGCAGTATTTT. This sequence encodes CASSVLAGETQYF.

The genes are TRBV10-2 and TRBJ2-3, with D tentatively TRBD2 (5 bases). The CDR3 has 15 residues. Trimming took 6 bases from V and 0 from J, leaving 13 bases between them. The germline CDR1 and CDR2 sequences are WSHSY and SAAADI. The CDR3 protein is CASRRRASSTDTQYF. CDR3 sequence (DNA): TGCGCCAGCAGAAGGCGGGCTTCTAGCACAGATACGCAGTATTTT.

The CDR3 is CASSPPGLAVFYEQYF. The CDR3, as DNA: TGCGCCAGCAGCCCACCTGGACTAGCGGTATTCTACGAGCAGTACTTC. V gene TRBV4-1 combines with J gene TRBJ2-7; 10 bases align to TRBD2. There are 16 residues in the CDR3. The trim removed 4 bases at V and 3 bases at J, leaving 9 bases unmatched. Germline V lookup: CDR1 MGHRA, CDR2 YSYEKL.

The chain recombines TRBV5-4 with TRBJ2-3; 9 positions match TRBD2. The CDR3 loop spans 14 amino acids. V lost 5 bases, J lost 3 bases, and 4 bases stayed unmatched. CDR1 and CDR2 (germline): SGHNT, YYREEE (reference sequence). The CDR3 reads CASRRGRETDTQYF. CDR3 coding DNA: TGTGCCAGCAGACGCGGGAGGGAGACAGATACGCAGTATTTT.

The rearrangement uses TRBV4-1 and TRBJ1-6, with D perhaps TRBD1 (5 bases). V lost 1 base and J 5 bases, leaving 15 bases between the germline ends. CDR1 is MGHRA and CDR2 is YSYEKL in the germline V gene. The CDR3 length is 17 residues. DNA of the CDR3: TGCGCCAGCAGCCAAGCAGGGCCCAATTCGCATAATTCACCCCTCCACTTT. Its translation is CASSQAGPNSHNSPLHF.

The chain links TRBV4-1 to TRBJ2-2; D ambiguous. This CDR3 region has 16 residues. Per the germline V gene, CDR1 is MGHRA and CDR2 is YSYEKL. With 0 bases removed from V and 2 bases from J, the gap between germline ends came to 10 bases. In DNA form, the CDR3 reads TGCGCCAGCAGCCAAGACTTACTGGACAACACCGGGGAGCTGTTTTTT. This codes for CASSQDLLDNTGELFF.

This chain links TRBV19 with TRBJ1-3; a weak D match, TRBD1 (6 bases). Trimming cost V 4 bases and J 0 bases, with 13 bases left between them. This CDR3 contains 16 residues. In germline, CDR1 is LNHDA, CDR2 SQIVND (reference sequence). The CDR3 sequence is CASSTGRGFSGNTIYF. CDR3 coding DNA: TGTGCCAGTAGTACCGGCAGGGGCTTCTCTGGAAACACCATATATTTT.

The gene calls are TRBV5-3 and TRBJ1-1, with unresolved D. TRBV5-3 is an open reading frame whose function is uncertain. With 0 bases removed from V and 1 base from J, the gap between germline ends came to 7 bases. The CDR3 totals 14 residues. The CDR3 DNA sequence: TGTGCCAGAAGCTTGGTTACGGGGAACACTGAAGCTTTCTTT. This encodes CARSLVTGNTEAFF.

This clone was seen a single time. The chain recombines TRBV7-6 with TRBJ2-1; the D is unclear. V was clipped by 5 bases and J by 0 bases, with 11 bases between them. Germline values: CDR1 SGHVS, CDR2 FNYEAQ. The CDR3 sequence is 15 residues long. CDR3 coding DNA: TGTGCCAGCAGCCCCCGTACGAGCTCCTACAATGAGCAGTTCTTC. Translating gives CASSPRTSSYNEQFF. Full variable domain (outside the CDR3, taken from reference TRBV7-6 and TRBJ2-1): GAGVSQSPRYKVTKRGQDVALRCDPISGHVSLYWYRQALGQGPEFLTYFNYEAQQDKSGLPNDRFSAERPEGSISTLTIQRTEQRDSAMYRCASSPRTSSYNEQFFGPGTRLTVL.

The chain links TRBV9 to TRBJ2-3; D is ambiguous. Trimming removed 0 bases from V and 3 bases from J, with 14 bases in between. The length of the CDR3 is 16 residues. Germline V gives CDR1 SGDLS, CDR2 YYNGEE. This CDR3 is CASSVGWLGETDTQYF. The CDR3 DNA sequence: TGTGCCAGCAGCGTAGGATGGCTAGGTGAGACAGATACGCAGTATTTT.

This rearrangement joins TRBV9 to TRBJ2-7; 9 bases align to TRBD1. The CDR3 totals 13 residues. J lost 2 bases, V lost 4 bases, and 1 base had no gene match. Germline CDR1 and CDR2: SGDLS and YYNGEE. CDR3 nucleotides: TGTGCCAGCAGCCGGGACAGGGCCTACGAGCAGTACTTC. Translated: CASSRDRAYEQYF.